Following are 11 T cell receptor beta chains from one sample sequenced in a study of cytomegalovirus exposure and HLA in healthy donors. Assay used: immunoSEQ multiplex PCR; TCRdb lists only in-frame clones, some missing. This repertoire shows 250,000 to 400,000 clones, 87% found once; its top ten account for approximately 1.1%. The sequenced sample consisted of PBMCs. The source of these receptors is a woman between 25 and 40 years old in good health and CMV-seropositive.

This rearrangement joins TRBV27 to TRBJ2-3, with 8 nucleotides matching TRBD2. The CDR3 totals 16 residues. V lost 4 bases, J lost 0 bases, and 6 bases stayed unmatched. From germline, CDR1 is MNHEY and CDR2 SMNVEV (reference sequence). The CDR3 region is CASSSSSGGSTDTQYF. The CDR3 nucleotides are TGTGCCAGCAGTTCCTCATCGGGGGGGAGCACAGATACGCAGTATTTT.

The chain joins TRBV15 to TRBJ2-3; D assignment may be TRBD1 or TRBD2 (5 bases each). This CDR3 contains 14 residues. Trimming pared 4 bases from V and 7 bases from J, leaving 15 bases between. CDR1 is LNHNV, CDR2 YYDKDF, per germline (reference sequence). The CDR3, as DNA: TGTGCCACCAGCACCAAATCGGGACCTCATACGCAGTATTTT. Translated: CATSTKSGPHTQYF. Full variable domain (outside the CDR3, taken from reference TRBV15 and TRBJ2-3): DAMVIQNPRYQVTQFGKPVTLSCSQTLNHNVMYWYQQKSSQAPKLLFHYYDKDFNNEADTPDNFQSRRPNTSFCFLDIRSPGLGDTAMYLCATSTKSGPHTQYFGPGTRLTVL.

The chain recombines TRBV30 with TRBJ1-6; 7 bases line up with TRBD1. This CDR3 region has 16 residues. Trimming removed 0 bases from V and 6 bases from J; junction bases left unmatched: 8. Germline assignment: CDR1 GTSNPN and CDR2 SVGIG (reference sequence). CDR3 bases: TGTGCCTGGAGTGTAAACGGCGGACAGGCTAATTCACCCCTCCACTTT. Its protein product is CAWSVNGGQANSPLHF.

Comment on this clone: The DNA is left out, because the CDR3 cannot be placed on it with certainty; the CDR3 is given as TCRdb lists it. The chain joins TRBV28 to TRBJ1-2; the table's D call TRBD1 went unverified against the DNA. Germline V gene data show CDR1 as MDHEN and CDR2 as SYDVKM. From its first to its last residue, the CDR3 has 16 amino acids. This CDR3 is CASSLFGPGGGYGYTF.

J is TRBJ1-4 and V is TRBV27; TRBD1 is a possible D gene (6 bases). The CDR3 totals 14 residues. V gave up 7 bases and J gave up 0 bases, with 9 bases separating them. CDR1 and CDR2 (germline): MNHEY, SMNVEV (reference sequence). Here the CDR3 reads CASTSGATNEKLFF. CDR3 DNA sequence: TGTGCCAGCACCTCAGGGGCAACTAATGAAAAACTGTTTTTT.

This clone occurred a few times. J is TRBJ1-5 and V is TRBV28; unclear D gene. The CDR3 consists of 13 residues. The germline gives CDR1 MDHEN, CDR2 SYDVKM. V dropped 8 bases and J dropped 0 bases, with 8 bases sitting between them. The CDR3 DNA reads as TGTGCCAGCGGAGACCTTAGCAATCAGCCCCAGCATTTT. It encodes CASGDLSNQPQHF. The complete variable domain, with remaining parts taken from reference TRBV28 and TRBJ1-5, reads DVKVTQSSRYLVKRTGEKVFLECVQDMDHENMFWYRQDPGLGLRLIYFSYDVKMKEKGDIPEGYSVSREKKERFSLILESASTNQTSMYLCASGDLSNQPQHFGDGTRLSIL.

V gene TRBV19 combines with J gene TRBJ1-2; possibly TRBD1 for D (6 bases). The CDR3 covers 12 residues. V lost 8 bases to trimming and J lost 8 bases, with 15 bases between them. From germline, CDR1 is LNHDA and CDR2 SQIVND (reference sequence). In nucleotides, the CDR3 is TGTGCCAGTGCCCTGGGGGCAATAGGCTACACCTTC. Translating gives CASALGAIGYTF.

This sequence joins TRBV5-1 and TRBJ2-1, with 12 bases aligning to TRBD2. The ends lost 6 bases at V and 2 bases at J; junction bases unmatched: 3. The germline V gene has CDR1 SGHRS and CDR2 YFSETQ. The CDR3 is 15 amino acids. The CDR3 bases are TGCGCCAGCATGACTAGCGGGAGTCCCTACAATGAGCAGTTCTTC. Encoded protein: CASMTSGSPYNEQFF.

The chain recombines TRBV12-5 with TRBJ1-1; D uncertain. The ends were cut back, 6 bases at V and 5 bases at J, with 13 bases in the middle. The germline CDR1 and CDR2 sequences are LGHNT and FRNRAP. There are 13 residues in the CDR3. CDR3 residues: CASGGSRATEAFF. In DNA, the CDR3 is TGTGCTAGTGGAGGAAGCCGGGCAACTGAAGCTTTCTTT.

J is TRBJ1-4 and V is TRBV7-2, with TRBD1 matching 8 bases. The CDR3 totals 15 residues. J lost 7 bases, V lost 5 bases, and 9 bases had no gene match. Per germline, CDR1 SGHTA and CDR2 FQGNSA. This chain's CDR3 is CASSLGQGFGEKLFF. The DNA of the CDR3 is TGTGCCAGCAGCCTCGGACAGGGCTTTGGTGAAAAACTGTTTTTT.

The gene calls are TRBV5-1 and TRBJ1-6, with D tentatively TRBD1 (6 bases). The CDR3 length is 14 residues. V lost 4 bases and J lost 9, with 14 bases in between. The germline V gene encodes CDR1 SGHRS and CDR2 YFSETQ. The CDR3 loop is CASSIKDSGSPLHF. As DNA, the CDR3 is TGCGCCAGCAGCATAAAGGACAGCGGTTCACCCCTCCACTTT. Using reference TRBV5-1 and TRBJ1-6 for the parts outside the CDR3, the full variable domain is KAGVTQTPRYLIKTRGQQVTLSCSPISGHRSVSWYQQTPGQGLQFLFEYFSETQRNKGNFPGRFSGRQFSNSRSEMNVSTLELGDSALYLCASSIKDSGSPLHFGNGTRLTVT.